This is a list of T cell receptor beta chains from one sample in a study of blood T cell repertoires in COVID-19. The assay was immunoSEQ multiplex PCR, and TCRdb's table has in-frame clones only and misses some. The data hold under 450,000 clones, with about 90% observed a single time. Sequencing was performed on PBMCs or T cells enriched from blood (not recorded which). The receptors were sampled from a man in his thirties or forties who had recovered from COVID-19. Both conserved end residues are part of each CDR3. The order of the fields is V gene, J gene, clone size, D gene, CDR3 DNA, CDR3 protein. The D gene is left open where the match is weak. Clone size is shown for a subset of rows, as once, few, many or a class of expanded clone.

V: TRBV20-1
J: TRBJ2-2
size: -
D: -
DNA: TGCAGTGCTAGTCTTAGTTCCCAGGGCGGGGAGCTGTTTTTT
CDR3: CSASLSSQGGELFF

V: TRBV5-5
J: TRBJ2-5
size: -
D: TRBD2
DNA: TGTGCCAGCAGCAGAGAGACTAGCAGAGAGACCCAGTACTTC
CDR3: CASSRETSRETQYF

V: TRBV5-5
J: TRBJ2-7
size: -
D: -
DNA: TGTGCCAGCAGCTACGCGACCGGTCGGGACGAGCAGTACTTC
CDR3: CASSYATGRDEQYF

V: TRBV7-2
J: TRBJ2-2
size: -
D: -
DNA: TGTGCCAGCAGCTTATCAGTAACCGATTCCGGGGAGCTGTTTTTT
CDR3: CASSLSVTDSGELFF

V: TRBV15
J: TRBJ2-1
size: -
D: -
DNA: TGTGCCACCAGCTCGAGGTCAACTTATAATGAGCAGTTCTTC
CDR3: CATSSRSTYNEQFF

V: TRBV6-5
J: TRBJ1-6
size: once
D: -
DNA: TGTGCCAGCGTGGGGGGCGGCGGGAGTTCACCCCTCCACTTT
CDR3: CASVGGGGSSPLHF

V: TRBV7-2
J: TRBJ1-3
size: -
D: -
DNA: TGTGCCAGCAGCTTAACACAGGCTGGAAACACCATATATTTT
CDR3: CASSLTQAGNTIYF

V: TRBV18
J: TRBJ1-4
size: -
D: -
DNA: TGTGCCAGCTCACCACTCGGGGGGACAACTAATGAAAAACTGTTTTTT
CDR3: CASSPLGGTTNEKLFF

V: TRBV30
J: TRBJ2-7
size: -
D: -
DNA: TGTGCCTGGACCCGATTCTGGGGAGAGTCCTACGAGCAGTACTTC
CDR3: CAWTRFWGESYEQYF

V: TRBV4-1
J: TRBJ2-3
size: -
D: TRBD1
DNA: TGCGCCAGCAGGTGGGACAGGGGGAGCACAGATACGCAGTATTTT
CDR3: CASRWDRGSTDTQYF

V: TRBV4-1
J: TRBJ1-6
size: -
D: TRBD1
DNA: TGCGCCAGCAGCCCACAGACAGGGGGAATTTACTCACCCCTCCACTTT
CDR3: CASSPQTGGIYSPLHF

V: TRBV5-1
J: TRBJ2-1
size: few
D: -
DNA: TGCGCCAGCAGCTTTCAAACAGGTGGGAATGAGCAGTTCTTC
CDR3: CASSFQTGGNEQFF

V: TRBV6-6
J: TRBJ1-2
size: -
D: -
DNA: TGTGCCAGCAGCCGACTTCTGGGGGGGGGCAGTCAAGCTAACTATGGCTACACCTTC
CDR3: CASSRLLGGGSQANYGYTF

V: TRBV4-3
J: TRBJ2-3
size: -
D: TRBD2
DNA: TGCGCCAGCAGCCGAGAAACACCTAGCGGGAGCCGCAAGGATACGCAGTATTTT
CDR3: CASSRETPSGSRKDTQYF

V: TRBV11-2
J: TRBJ1-3
size: -
D: -
DNA: TGTGCCAGCAGCGGGGGGGGAACTGGAAACACCATATATTTT
CDR3: CASSGGGTGNTIYF

V: TRBV5-1
J: TRBJ1-5
size: -
D: -
DNA: TGCGCCAGCAGCTTGTCTGGGGCTCAGCCCCAGCATTTT
CDR3: CASSLSGAQPQHF

V: TRBV4-1
J: TRBJ2-7
size: -
D: -
DNA: TGCGCCAGCAGCCAAGGTGTCTTTGGGGCTACCTACGAGCAGTACTTC
CDR3: CASSQGVFGATYEQYF

V: TRBV5-4
J: TRBJ1-4
size: -
D: -
DNA: TGTGCCAGCAGCTTGGCTGGGGAGGTTGAAAAACTGTTTTTT
CDR3: CASSLAGEVEKLFF

V: TRBV2
J: TRBJ2-1
size: -
D: TRBD2
DNA: TGTGCCAGCCCGGGGGGGGCCTACAATGAGCAGTTCTTC
CDR3: CASPGGAYNEQFF

V: TRBV20-1
J: TRBJ2-3
size: -
D: -
DNA: TGCAGTGCCCTCAGAATAGATACGCAGTATTTT
CDR3: CSALRIDTQYF

V: TRBV24-1
J: TRBJ2-1
size: -
D: TRBD2
DNA: TGTGCCACCAGTGATAGCGGGGGGGATTACAATGAGCAGTTCTTC
CDR3: CATSDSGGDYNEQFF

V: TRBV19
J: TRBJ1-1
size: -
D: TRBD1
DNA: TGTGCCAGTTCAGGATTCGGACAGGGGACACCAGCTTTCTTT
CDR3: CASSGFGQGTPAFF

V: TRBV5-5
J: TRBJ1-5
size: -
D: TRBD1
DNA: TGTGCCAGCAGCCTAGGCCAGACAGGGTTTCAGCCCCAGCATTTT
CDR3: CASSLGQTGFQPQHF

V: TRBV5-4
J: TRBJ2-2
size: -
D: TRBD2
DNA: TGTGCCAGCAGCCCGTCGACTAGCGGGGGGCCCGTCGCCGGGGAGCTGTTTTTT
CDR3: CASSPSTSGGPVAGELFF

V: TRBV19
J: TRBJ1-2
size: -
D: -
DNA: TGTGCCAGCCATAGAAGGGGAACCCTGGACTATGGCTACACCTTC
CDR3: CASHRRGTLDYGYTF

V: TRBV30
J: TRBJ1-2
size: once
D: -
DNA: TGTGCCTGGAGTCCTATGTTTTCGGGAAGCTATGGCTACACCTTC
CDR3: CAWSPMFSGSYGYTF

V: TRBV7-2
J: TRBJ1-5
size: few
D: -
DNA: TGTGCCAGCAGCCCGAGGGACTTATTTACGGGACAGCCCCAGCATTTT
CDR3: CASSPRDLFTGQPQHF

V: TRBV14
J: TRBJ1-2
size: -
D: TRBD1
DNA: TGTGCCAGCAGGAAAGACGACGGGACAGACTATGGCTACACCTTC
CDR3: CASRKDDGTDYGYTF

V: TRBV3-1/TRBV3-2
J: TRBJ1-2
size: -
D: -
DNA: TGTGCCAGCAGCCAAGAAGACAGATTCTATGGCTACACCTTC
CDR3: CASSQEDRFYGYTF

V: TRBV30
J: TRBJ1-1
size: -
D: -
DNA: TGTGCCTGGAACAGGGACACTGAAGCTTTCTTT
CDR3: CAWNRDTEAFF

V: TRBV5-1
J: TRBJ2-3
size: -
D: -
DNA: TGCGCCAGCACCTCACAGGGTTTAAACACAGATACGCAGTATTTT
CDR3: CASTSQGLNTDTQYF

V: TRBV12-3/TRBV12-4
J: TRBJ1-1
size: -
D: -
DNA: TGTGCCAGCAGCCCGGACAAGAACACTGAAGCTTTCTTT
CDR3: CASSPDKNTEAFF

V: TRBV6-6
J: TRBJ1-2
size: -
D: TRBD1
DNA: TGTGCCAGCAGTCACGGACAGGTTTACTATGGCTACACCTTC
CDR3: CASSHGQVYYGYTF

V: TRBV10-2
J: TRBJ1-6
size: -
D: -
DNA: TGCGCCAGCAGCCCTGGGTCCCGGGGGAATAATTCACCCCTCCACTTT
CDR3: CASSPGSRGNNSPLHF

V: TRBV6-2/TRBV6-3
J: TRBJ1-5
size: -
D: -
DNA: TGTGCCAGCAGTTACAGGGGTGGTCAGCCCCAGCATTTT
CDR3: CASSYRGGQPQHF

V: TRBV19
J: TRBJ1-5
size: -
D: -
DNA: TGTGCCAGTAGCTACGGGTATCAGCCCCAGCATTTT
CDR3: CASSYGYQPQHF

V: TRBV7-9
J: TRBJ2-7
size: -
D: TRBD2
DNA: TGTGCCAGCGGGGTGACTAGCGGGGGCGGCGAGCAGTACTTC
CDR3: CASGVTSGGGEQYF

V: TRBV5-8
J: TRBJ1-3
size: -
D: -
DNA: TGTGCCAGCAGCTCTCCCTCGGGAGGGGGAAACACCATATATTTT
CDR3: CASSSPSGGGNTIYF

V: TRBV3-1/TRBV3-2
J: TRBJ1-2
size: -
D: -
DNA: TGTGCCAGCAGCCCGCGAAGGGGGAATGGCTACACCTTC
CDR3: CASSPRRGNGYTF

V: TRBV7-9
J: TRBJ2-4
size: -
D: TRBD1
DNA: TGTGCCAGCAGCCTTGGACAGGGCGGCAAAAACATTCAGTACTTC
CDR3: CASSLGQGGKNIQYF

V: TRBV11-2
J: TRBJ1-1
size: -
D: TRBD1
DNA: TGTGCCAGCAGCCAGCGCCAGGGGGTGGAAGCTTTCTTT
CDR3: CASSQRQGVEAFF

V: TRBV7-9
J: TRBJ2-2
size: once
D: TRBD1
DNA: TGTGCCAGCAGCCGGACAGGGGATCGGCTGTTTTTT
CDR3: CASSRTGDRLFF

V: TRBV27
J: TRBJ2-2
size: -
D: -
DNA: TGTGCCAGCAGCCCAAAGGACCCATGGGGGGCCGGGGAGCTGTTTTTT
CDR3: CASSPKDPWGAGELFF

V: TRBV9
J: TRBJ1-6
size: -
D: -
DNA: TGTGCCAGCAGCTTAAGGGACATTAATTCACCCCTCCACTTT
CDR3: CASSLRDINSPLHF

V: TRBV9
J: TRBJ2-1
size: -
D: TRBD2
DNA: TGTGCCAGCAGCGTTAGCGGGGAACCTAATGAGCAGTTCTTC
CDR3: CASSVSGEPNEQFF